This TCR beta chain was profiled in a study of breast tumors, draining lymph nodes, adjacent tissues. Breast cancer patients provided tissue from their axillary draining lymph nodes. MiXCR, applied by TCRdb to the multiplex PCR reads, yields one record per CDR3 protein. The table includes 270,000 or so distinct CDR3 sequences, 30% detected once. The study, taken as a whole, reports: Tumor TCR diversity was below lymph nodes but above nontumor tissue. Compared with basal-like, luminal-like tumors shared significantly more repertoire with nontumor tissue. That most tumor T cells come from lymph nodes remained unproven.

Details on this clonotype: Its target is unknown.

This receptor was taken from a female donor with breast cancer. Some clones in this sample may be carry-over from other donors' samples. Sequencing was carried out using axillary lymph node tissue.

The DNA of the CDR3 is TGTGCCAGCAGCCCCCAGACAGGCCAAGAGACCCAGCATTTT. Its protein is CASSPQTGQETQHF. The V gene is TRBV7-2, the J gene TRBJ1-5, with D perhaps TRBD1 (6 bases). Germline-derived CDR1 and CDR2 are SGHTA and FQGNSA. V lost 5 bases and J 11 bases, leaving 19 bases between the germline ends. The CDR3 sequence is 14 residues long.